The clone carrying this T cell receptor beta chain turned up a few times. Its antigen is unidentified. The CDR3 is 15 residues long. V lost 5 bases, J lost 1 base, and 14 bases lay in between. Germline V CDR1 and CDR2: SGHVS, FNYEAQ. TCRdb reanalysed the reads using MiXCR and keeps one entry per CDR3 protein. This table holds about a million distinct CDR3 sequences, around 30% found once. The data were obtained in a study of T cell repertoires in cytomegalovirus infection. Study-wide findings and caveats: HLA-C-restricted, CMV-specific TCR beta clonotypes were dominant ex vivo.

This sequence joins TRBV7-6 and TRBJ1-2; D is possibly TRBD1 (6 bases). The TCR sequence derives from a human donor in good health (CMV status not recorded). Some clones in this sample may be carry-over from other donors' samples. The material sequenced was cultured CD8+ T cells from PBMCs, taken from culture after CMV antigen stimulation. CDR3 DNA sequence: TGTGCCAGCAGCCCCGTGGAGGGGGTTAACTATGGCTACACCTTC. Translated: CASSPVEGVNYGYTF.